The rows below give T cell receptor beta chains drawn from one sample of a study of T cell responses to AZD1222 COVID-19 vaccine. TCRdb keeps only in-frame clones here, not all; method: immunoSEQ multiplex PCR. Found here are about 120,000 clones, 88% of them singletons; the top ten hold around 9.6%. The specimen was peripheral blood, collected on day 0 of AZD1222 vaccination. Receptors originate from an adult in good health. The CDR3 runs from the conserved cysteine through the conserved F or W. D genes are given only for firm matches. Size is omitted from some rows. Given values are once, few, many or a class for expanded clones.

TRBJ1-6 | TRBV6-4 | TRBD1 | . | CASSDGQGRGSPLHF | TGTGCCAGCAGTGACGGACAGGGGCGAGGTTCACCCCTCCACTTT
TRBJ1-1 | TRBV7-8 | . | . | CASSFRQAGEDTEAFF | TGTGCCAGCAGCTTTCGGCAGGCAGGGGAGGACACTGAAGCTTTCTTT
TRBJ2-7 | TRBV7-2 | . | . | CASSLVVGGSGSYEQYF | TGTGCCAGCAGCTTAGTTGTAGGGGGGAGTGGATCCTACGAGCAGTACTTC
TRBJ2-5 | TRBV7-2 | . | . | CASSGGRQETQYF | TGTGCCAGCAGCGGGGGACGGCAAGAGACCCAGTACTTC
TRBJ2-5 | TRBV5-4 | . | . | CASSLEGGGTQYF | TGTGCCAGCAGCTTGGAAGGAGGGGGGACCCAGTACTTC
TRBJ1-2 | TRBV18 | . | . | CASSPFTENIGYTF | TGTGCCAGCTCACCATTTACGGAGAATATAGGCTACACCTTC
TRBJ1-2 | TRBV19 | TRBD1 | . | CASSRTGYGYTF | TGTGCCAGTAGCCGGACAGGGTATGGCTACACCTTC
TRBJ2-3 | TRBV5-1 | . | . | CASSFPGEDTQYF | TGCGCCAGCAGCTTCCCGGGAGAAGATACGCAGTATTTT
TRBJ1-4 | TRBV5-6 | . | . | CASSSDEKLFF | TGTGCCAGCAGTTCCGATGAAAAACTGTTTTTT
TRBJ1-5 | TRBV24-1 | . | . | CATSGQGNQPQHF | TGTGCCACCAGCGGCCAGGGGAATCAGCCCCAGCATTTT
TRBJ2-7 | TRBV3-1/TRBV3-2 | . | . | CASSPLRQGYEQYF | TGTGCCAGCAGCCCCCTCCGTCAGGGCTACGAGCAGTACTTC
TRBJ1-4 | TRBV7-9 | TRBD1 | . | CASSSRGQGATNEKLFF | TGTGCCAGCAGCTCGAGGGGACAGGGTGCAACTAATGAAAAACTGTTTTTT
TRBJ2-1 | TRBV11-2 | . | . | CASSLAAGTDNEQFF | TGTGCCAGCAGCTTAGCCGCGGGTACCGACAATGAGCAGTTCTTC
TRBJ1-2 | TRBV6-6 | . | . | CASSYGLPGTVYGYTF | TGTGCCAGCAGTTACGGTCTGCCAGGGACGGTCTATGGCTACACCTTC
TRBJ2-2 | TRBV3-1/TRBV3-2 | . | . | CASSQELIRELFF | TGTGCCAGCAGCCAAGAATTGATCAGGGAGCTGTTTTTT
TRBJ1-5 | TRBV5-8 | . | . | CASSLGRLNQPQHF | TGTGCCAGCAGCCTGGGACGGCTCAATCAGCCCCAGCATTTT
TRBJ1-1 | TRBV19 | . | . | CASSMSANTEAFF | TGTGCCAGTAGTATGTCTGCCAACACTGAAGCTTTCTTT
TRBJ1-5 | TRBV19 | . | . | CASTKARQENNQPQHF | TGTGCCAGTACCAAAGCGCGACAGGAGAACAATCAGCCCCAGCATTTT
TRBJ2-7 | TRBV7-8 | . | . | CASSLGRRQTYEQYF | TGTGCCAGCAGCTTAGGGCGGAGGCAGACCTACGAGCAGTACTTC
TRBJ2-5 | TRBV6-2/TRBV6-3 | TRBD2 | once | CASSPGASGIEVQETQYF | TGTGCCAGCAGCCCCGGTGCTAGCGGGATTGAAGTCCAAGAGACCCAGTACTTC
TRBJ2-3 | TRBV15 | . | . | CATSRDLGGVVTDTQYF | TGTGCCACCAGCAGAGATCTGGGGGGAGTCGTCACAGATACGCAGTATTTT
TRBJ2-5 | TRBV10-2 | . | once | CASTRTVQETQYF | TGCGCCAGCACAAGAACAGTCCAAGAGACCCAGTACTTC
TRBJ2-2 | TRBV6-2/TRBV6-3 | . | . | CASSSHLRVAGELFF | TGTGCCAGCAGTTCTCACTTACGGGTGGCCGGGGAGCTGTTTTTT
TRBJ1-2 | TRBV21-1 | . | . | CASSNRQGFNYGYTF | TGTGCCAGCAGCAACCGACAGGGATTTAACTATGGCTACACCTTC
TRBJ2-7 | TRBV7-2 | . | . | CASSLEVRAYEQYF | TGTGCCAGCAGCTTAGAGGTCAGGGCCTACGAGCAGTACTTC
TRBJ1-1 | TRBV5-8 | . | . | CASSSGQNTEAFF | TGTGCCAGCAGCTCCGGACAGAACACTGAAGCTTTCTTT
TRBJ2-1 | TRBV2 | . | . | CASSGLGGFNNEQFF | TGTGCCAGCAGTGGTTTGGGGGGATTTAACAATGAGCAGTTCTTC
TRBJ2-7 | TRBV4-3 | TRBD1 | many | CASSRLFSGQTTPNSYEQYF | TGCGCCAGCAGCCGCCTTTTCTCGGGACAGACGACCCCTAACTCCTACGAGCAGTACTTC